Given below is one T cell receptor (beta chain) in context. V was clipped by 0 bases and J by 2 bases, with 7 bases between them. Looked up from germline, CDR1 is MGHRA and CDR2 is YSYEKL. This CDR3 has 14 amino acids. This sample is part of a study of cytomegalovirus exposure and HLA in healthy donors. It was with 60 Vbeta and 13 Jbeta primers that the PCR ran. Method: immunoSEQ multiplex PCR; TCRdb's copy keeps in-frame clones and lacks some. The sample yields 100,000 to 150,000 clones, 84% seen once. This TCR was recovered from a man aged 50-60 years in good health and CMV-seronegative. The sample was PBMCs. This rearrangement joins TRBV4-1 to TRBJ1-1; D is unresolved. The CDR3 nucleotides are TGCGCCAGCAGCCAAGATTACTCAAACACTGAAGCTTTCTTT. Translation gives CASSQDYSNTEAFF.